This T cell receptor (beta chain) was recovered during a study of neurological immune-mediated disorders. The CDR3 is made up of 9 amino acids. Trimming stripped 6 bases from V and 9 bases from J, with 6 bases between. Germline CDR1 is SQVTM and CDR2 is ANQGSEA. At least ten counts were recorded for this clonotype. The cDNA was synthesized by means of template-switch 5'RACE, which was carried out with 10-nucleotide random UMIs. MiXCR, applied by TCRdb to the 5' RACE reads, yields one record per CDR3 protein. The sample yields tens of thousands of distinct CDR3 sequences, about 10% seen once. Time point described: longitudinal time-point 1 (baseline).

Sequences were obtained from PBMCs. The TCR was taken from a male donor with HTLV-1-associated myelopathy (HAM/TSP). The chain links TRBV29-1 to TRBJ1-5, with D possibly matching TRBD1 (6 bases). For the CDR3, the DNA is TGCAGCGTGACAGGGCCCCAGCATTTT. Its translation: CSVTGPQHF.